What follows are 15 T cell receptor beta chains derived from one specimen sequenced in a study of blood T cell repertoires in COVID-19. Produced via immunoSEQ multiplex PCR; TCRdb's table is partial and in-frame only. The sample lists nearly 350,000 clones; about four fifths were seen once. Sequencing was performed on peripheral blood. The receptor set was obtained from a man aged 30-40 years with active or convalescent COVID-19.

This chain joins TRBV7-2 and TRBJ2-1; 8 nucleotides align to TRBD1. Germline V CDR1 and CDR2: SGHTA, FQGNSA. Trimming took 0 bases from V and 6 from J; bases not matched to a gene: 1. There are 14 residues in the CDR3. The CDR3: CASSLADRVNEQFF. As DNA, the CDR3 is TGTGCCAGCAGCTTAGCGGACAGGGTCAATGAGCAGTTCTTC.

In the case of this clone: The junction departs from the called germline gene at one end, perhaps through a read error. The CDR3 here is CASTGDSGPGDF. In nucleotides, the CDR3 is TGTGCCAGCACCGGGGACAGCGGGCCCGGGGACTTC. The J gene is TRBJ2-7, the V gene TRBV7-9, with TRBD1 as a possible D gene (7 bases). Looked up from germline, CDR1 is SEHNR and CDR2 is FQNEAQ (reference sequence). This CDR3 comprises 12 residues.

This clone has only one observation. The chain carries TRBV10-3 and TRBJ1-2; TRBD1 aligns across 7 bases. Germline CDR1 ENHRY, CDR2 SYGVKD. V shed 2 bases, J shed 7 bases, and the junction held 4 bases outside the gene matches. The CDR3 length is 13 residues. Written as DNA, the CDR3 is TGTGCCATCAGTGAGATGGCAGGGGGTGGCTACACCTTC. This gives the protein CAISEMAGGGYTF.

The rearrangement links TRBV7-2 to TRBJ2-1; maybe TRBD1 (5 bases). Germline-derived CDR1 and CDR2 are SGHTA and FQGNSA. The V and J ends lost 4 bases and 0 bases respectively, with 10 bases between them. The CDR3 has 15 residues. The chain's CDR3 is CASSSTGVSYNEQFF. The DNA of the CDR3 is TGTGCCAGCAGCTCTACAGGTGTCTCCTACAATGAGCAGTTCTTC.

The chain has TRBV9 and TRBJ2-2; 9 positions agree with TRBD2. Germline CDR1 SGDLS, CDR2 YYNGEE. With 0 bases clipped from V and 1 base from J, the junction kept 10 bases outside the gene matches. CDR3 size: 19 residues. DNA of the CDR3: TGTGCCAGCAGCGTAGAGGGACAGTCGACTAGCGGGAACACCGGGGAGCTGTTTTTT. This codes for CASSVEGQSTSGNTGELFF.

This chain joins TRBV15 and TRBJ2-3; maybe TRBD1 (5 bases). CDR3 size: 13 residues. The V end lost 3 bases, the J end lost 6 bases, and 10 bases lay between the germline ends. CDR1 and CDR2 from the germline V gene are LNHNV and YYDKDF (reference sequence). The CDR3 region is CATSSQGRDTQYF. Here the CDR3 DNA reads TGTGCCACCAGCAGCCAGGGTCGGGATACGCAGTATTTT. Full variable domain (missing parts from reference TRBV15 and TRBJ2-3): DAMVIQNPRYQVTQFGKPVTLSCSQTLNHNVMYWYQQKSSQAPKLLFHYYDKDFNNEADTPDNFQSRRPNTSFCFLDIRSPGLGDTAMYLCATSSQGRDTQYFGPGTRLTVL.

The chain carries TRBV3-1 (or the pseudogene TRBV3-2) and TRBJ1-3; 7 positions match TRBD1. V gave up 3 bases and J gave up 0 bases; unmatched junction bases: 8. The CDR3 totals 17 residues. Per germline, CDR1 LGHDT and CDR2 YNNKEL (reference sequence). In DNA, the CDR3 is TGTGCCAGCAGCCACCATAGCGACAGGGTCTCTGGAAACACCATATATTTT. Its protein is CASSHHSDRVSGNTIYF.

V and J are TRBV11-3 and TRBJ2-1; 9 bases match TRBD1. The CDR3 has 15 amino acids. Germline V gives CDR1 SGHNT, CDR2 YENEEA. The V and J ends lost 4 bases and 7 bases, in that order; junction bases with no gene match: 8. CDR3: CASSSGGTGTNEQFF. Here the CDR3 DNA reads TGTGCCAGCAGCTCAGGCGGGACAGGGACAAATGAGCAGTTCTTC.

J is TRBJ1-2 and V is TRBV5-6; no clear D gene. The germline V gene has CDR1 SGHDT and CDR2 YYEEEE. The CDR3 sequence is 14 residues long. Trimming pared 0 bases from V and 4 bases from J, leaving 10 bases between. CDR3 bases: TGTGCCAGCAGCTTGGTCGGAGGTCCCTATGGCTACACCTTC. As protein: CASSLVGGPYGYTF. The whole variable domain, remainder taken from reference TRBV5-6 and TRBJ1-2, is DAGVTQSPTHLIKTRGQQVTLRCSPKSGHDTVSWYQQALGQGPQFIFQYYEEEERQRGNFPDRFSGHQFPNYSSELNVNALLLGDSALYLCASSLVGGPYGYTFGSGTRLTVV.

This sequence joins TRBV19 and TRBJ2-5; TRBD1 agrees at 8 bases. The CDR3 has 17 amino acids. Germline V gene lookup returns CDR1 LNHDA and CDR2 SQIVND (reference sequence). The ends lost 6 bases at V and 5 bases at J; junction bases unmatched: 17. The CDR3 loop reads CASRSKEGQGMWETQYF. Written as DNA, the CDR3 is TGTGCCAGTAGGAGTAAGGAAGGACAGGGAATGTGGGAGACCCAGTACTTC.

The chain combines TRBV5-1 with TRBJ2-5; tentative D call: TRBD1 (6 bases). The CDR3 is 14 residues long. Trimming left V 3 bases short and J 3 bases short, with 12 bases between. Germline V gives CDR1 SGHRS, CDR2 YFSETQ. Here the CDR3 DNA reads TGCGCCAGCAGCTCACCGGGACACGAAGAGACCCAGTACTTC. Translation: CASSSPGHEETQYF.

The genes are TRBV5-6 and TRBJ1-3, with TRBD1 matching over 10 bases. The CDR3 runs 15 residues. Trimming took 4 bases from V and 3 from J; bases not matched to a gene: 4. The germline V gene has CDR1 SGHDT and CDR2 YYEEEE. Here the CDR3 reads CASSPRTGGGNTIYF. The CDR3 bases are TGTGCCAGCAGCCCCCGGACAGGGGGTGGAAACACCATATATTTT.

The chain has TRBV23-1 and TRBJ1-1, with D unresolved. TRBV23-1 is recorded as an ORF, its role being uncertain. V lost 7 bases, J lost 0 bases, and 15 bases lay in between. This CDR3 has 15 residues. The CDR3 DNA reads as TGCGCCAGCAAAACCGTACAGAGACTGAACACTGAAGCTTTCTTT. It translates to CASKTVQRLNTEAFF.

For the CDR3, the DNA is TGCGCCAGCAGCCTTGGACAGGGTGGCGACTATGGCTACACCTTC. It yields the protein CASSLGQGGDYGYTF. The chain combines TRBV4-1 with TRBJ1-2, with 8 bases matching TRBD1. The length of the CDR3 is 15 residues. The germline CDR1 and CDR2 sequences are MGHRA and YSYEKL. The V gene end was trimmed by 4 bases and the J gene end by 3 bases; junction bases not matched to a gene: 7.

The chain links TRBV11-2 to TRBJ1-6; 7 bases align to TRBD1. The ends lost 8 bases at V and 8 bases at J; junction bases unmatched: 6. This CDR3 region has 13 residues. The germline V gene encodes CDR1 SGHAT and CDR2 FQNNGV. CDR3 loop: CASSQGGYSPLHF. CDR3 coding DNA: TGTGCCAGCTCCCAGGGGGGTTATTCACCCCTCCACTTT.